This TCR beta chain was sequenced for a study of blood T cell repertoires in COVID-19. Study processing details: Reference gene primer amplification gave estimated nucleated cell counts. Assay used: immunoSEQ multiplex PCR; TCRdb lists only in-frame clones, some missing. D and trimming were read from the DNA, whereas the V and J calls and clone size are those reported in that table. The data hold more than 55,000 clones, with 80% to 95% observed a single time. Germline values: CDR1 LGHDT, CDR2 YNNKEL (reference sequence). The CDR3 contains 16 residues. V trimming: 4 bases; J trimming: 4 bases; junction bases outside the gene matches: 10.

The sequence came from an elderly man with acute or convalescent COVID-19. The chain has TRBV3-1 (or the pseudogene TRBV3-2) and TRBJ2-5; 9 positions match TRBD2. The source material was peripheral blood. The CDR3 DNA is TGTGCCAGCAGCCGTAGACTAGCGGTGGATTTAGAGACCCAGTACTTC. Its translation is CASSRRLAVDLETQYF.